The clone carrying this TCR beta chain came up once. The antigen remains unidentified. This record belongs to a study of cytomegalovirus exposure and HLA in healthy donors. Across the whole study: Around 200 million T cells yielded approximately 100 million unique TCR beta sequences, as an earlier analysis found.

Whole-study findings and limits: In a later analysis, common viral pathogens appeared linked to several of the most significant clusters. The authors enumerated 180 or so TCR beta chains as linked to cytomegalovirus. TCR beta V- and J-gene trimming, according to a later analysis, was linked to a missense DCLRE1C variant.

The ends were cut back, 0 bases at V and 5 bases at J, with 7 bases in the middle. The CDR3 has 13 residues. Germline V gene data show CDR1 as MNHEY and CDR2 as SVGAGI. The PCR ran on 60 Vbeta and 13 Jbeta primers. TCRdb's table, derived via immunoSEQ multiplex PCR, lists solely in-frame clones and lacks some. The sample consists of roughly 150,000 clones, approximately 84% of them appearing once. This chain connects TRBV6-5 to TRBJ1-2, with D hard to call. Sequenced input: PBMCs. The sequence was obtained from a man aged 25-40 years in good health and CMV-seronegative. CDR3 DNA sequence: TGTGCCAGCAGTTACTCAGGGAGTTATGGCTACACCTTC. Translated, it gives CASSYSGSYGYTF.